The following is a T cell receptor beta chain sequence with its context. The antigen it recognizes is unknown. Within one base of it there is no much larger clone, and no base qualities were kept. TCR CDR3 regions were amplified from genomic DNA by multiplex PCR using the deep immunoSEQ assay. Extracted genomic DNA from each cell subset was distributed evenly across all wells of several immunoSEQ 96-well plates, and each plate was treated as a replicate. For sorted subsets, approximately 190 ng of genomic DNA, equivalent to some 33,000 T cell genomes, went into each replicate PCR. Purified libraries were quantified with a Qubit 3.0 fluorometer, sized on a Bioanalyzer 2100, and re-quantified with the KAPA Library Quantification kit. A separate single-read 150-cycle Illumina NextSeq 550 flow cell was used to sequence each immunoSEQ 96-well plate. The study's processing was this. Because only junctional sequences without quality scores were contained in the immunoSEQ output, filtering matching that applied to full-length reads could not be performed. To assign V/J genes and CDR3, sequences were annotated using PyIR, a Python wrapper for IgBLAST v1.9, with IMGT germline references. Reads were removed for weak V/J assignments (E-value above 1e-6), missing CDR3, stop codons, out-of-frame junctions, or ambiguous translated residues. V3J clonotypes were defined as sequences sharing an identical inferred V gene, J gene, and CDR3 amino acid sequence. To compute the percentage overlap between repertoires, the number of shared unique clonotypes was divided by the size of the smaller repertoire. Richness of each repertoire was evaluated using RTK rarefaction, the Chao1 estimator, and Recon v2.1 estimates of unobserved clonotypes. Generation probabilities were computed with OLGA for all TCRbeta clonotypes obtained by the gDNA method from a handful of donors. This is the immuneACCESS table as TCRdb keeps it, with only in-frame sequences that have V and J called. A part of the clones is gone; compared with another copy, unresolved V genes explain less than half, and the rest is unexplained. The V and J calls and clone size were taken over from that table, and D and trimming were inferred from the DNA. This sample gives over a million clones in total; under 80% of them show up just once. About 1.5% of the sample is in the top ten clones.

The donors were healthy, HIV-negative adults who had no recently reported acute infections or vaccinations. Every donor was a Caucasian adult living in Nashville, Tennessee, USA. CD4+ T cells were enriched through magnetic negative selection, after which naive cells were positively selected on CD45RA and the remaining negative fraction served as the memory subset. After blood collection by leukapheresis, PBMCs were isolated using Ficoll-Histopaque density gradient centrifugation and then cryopreserved in the vapor phase of liquid nitrogen. Analytical flow cytometry was used to check the purity and quantity of each magnetically sorted T cell population. Genomic DNA was isolated from each sorted fraction and quantified by UV absorbance on a Nanodrop 2000c. The data originate from a study of shared clonotypes between healthy human individuals (TCRdb year 2020). Background on the whole study: The cohort comprised two women and a few men aged 18 to 49 years. Per donor, leukapheresis produced somewhere between about 0.94 and 9 billion PBMCs. To increase sequencing depth and limit assay-specific biases, different laboratories used diverse techniques to prepare libraries and sequence TCR repertoires. To estimate repertoire size and how much clonotypes are shared between individuals, the study performed deep sequencing of blood TCR repertoires from roughly five healthy adults. Per donor, three plates each were used for CD4 naive and CD4 memory, two for CD8 naive, and one for CD8 memory. What the authors observed across the whole study: Clonotypes shared by all four sorted-subset donors showed higher generation probabilities than non-shared clonotypes. Because the study included a small number of donors, the genetic and exposure-history diversity represented was limited. Rarefaction of sorted-subset datasets indicated incomplete sequencing despite the large sequencing depth. Naive subsets generally had larger estimated clonotype richness than memory subsets did. Sampling was restricted to blood, and TCR repertoires in tissue are likely to differ from TCR repertoires in blood. Sharing across a handful of donors was observed for about 5% of naive CD4, under 4% of naive CD8, 2% to 2.5% of memory CD4, and roughly 0.4% of memory CD8 clonotypes. Pairwise subsampling indicated that sequencing depth was expected to affect the degree of clonotype sharing among donors.

The TCR originated in a young man in good health. Sequenced: memory CD4+ T cells sorted from blood. The sample's cell subset or site label, decoded: CD45RA-negative fraction.

CDR3 loop: CASSSAKETQYF. The sequence in DNA is TGTGCCAGCAGTTCCGCCAAAGAGACCCAGTACTTC. The sequence links TRBV6-5 to TRBJ2-5, with an unclear D gene assignment. Counted from cysteine to phenylalanine, this CDR3 has 12 amino acids. CDR3 DNA is the only sequence kept; it has 36 bases, read in frame from the first base. Trimming at the junction amounts to 4 bases on V and 3 bases on J, and the germline ends lie 6 bases apart. From the germline V gene, CDR1 is MNHEY and CDR2 is SVGAGI.